The T cell receptor (beta chain) under discussion was sequenced for a study of T cells in Graves' hyperthyroidism and ophthalmopathy. Ten or more counts support this clonotype. CDR1 MNHEY and CDR2 SMNVEV come from the germline V gene (reference sequence). The V and J ends lost 9 bases and 0 bases, in that order; junction bases with no gene match: 13. The CDR3 has 17 amino acids. TCR beta CDR3 region amplification was performed from RNA transcripts. The primer set for the first-round RT-PCR of the TCR CDR3 was HTBI. TCRdb called the multiplex PCR reads again in MiXCR, with one record for every CDR3 protein. The table records 300,000 to 450,000 distinct CDR3 sequences, approximately 14% of them present only once.

Sequenced: blood. The chain has TRBV27 and TRBJ2-1, with 8 nucleotides matching TRBD2. This receptor was taken from a woman between 18 and 29 years old with Graves' hyperthyroidism that later progressed to Graves' ophthalmopathy. CDR3 nucleotide sequence: TGTGCCAGTAGTCCAATGGGAAGCGGGAGCTCCTACAATGAGCAGTTCTTC. Its protein product is CASSPMGSGSSYNEQFF.